This T cell receptor (beta chain) emerged from a study of cytomegalovirus exposure and HLA in healthy donors. Whole-study context: A later analysis reported the 120 or so validation repertoires used the same platform as the roughly 670 first-cohort repertoires.

Assay: immunoSEQ multiplex PCR; the TCRdb copy retains only in-frame clones and omits some. The sample has roughly 330,000 clones, roughly 87% seen once. In germline, CDR1 is KGHSH, CDR2 LQKENI. The CDR3 length is 14 residues. V lost 3 bases and J lost 5; bases outside the gene matches: 4. The chain combines TRBV18 with TRBJ2-7, with 10 bases that match TRBD1. The source material was PBMCs. This clonotype was sampled from a woman in her 30s in good health and CMV-seropositive. In nucleotides, the CDR3 is TGTGCCAGCTCACCGGGACAGGGGATGAACGAGCAGTACTTC. Amino acid sequence: CASSPGQGMNEQYF.